Following are 21 T cell receptor beta chains from one sample sequenced in a study of blood T cell repertoires in COVID-19. Using immunoSEQ multiplex PCR, the repertoire was profiled, and TCRdb retains in-frame clones only, with some absent. The table includes 250,000 to 350,000 clones, around 91% detected once. The sequencing input was peripheral blood. The receptors here all came from an older woman with acute or convalescent COVID-19.

The chain is built from TRBV5-8 and TRBJ2-7; maybe TRBD1 (5 bases). V was cut by 1 base and J by 4 bases, with 12 bases left in between. Germline assignment: CDR1 SGHTS and CDR2 YDEGEE. CDR3 size: 14 residues. The CDR3: CASSLTTDSYEQYF. DNA for the CDR3: TGTGCCAGCAGCTTGACGACAGACTCTTACGAGCAGTACTTC.

J is TRBJ1-5 and V is TRBV7-8; D is uncertain. The CDR3 extends over 14 amino acids. V was trimmed by 1 base and J by 6 bases, leaving 10 bases between them. CDR1 and CDR2 from the germline V gene are SGHVS and FQNEAQ. Here the CDR3 reads CASSLDSRRQPQHF. The CDR3 DNA reads TGTGCCAGCAGCTTAGACAGCCGGCGTCAGCCCCAGCATTTT.

The chain is built from TRBV28 and TRBJ2-1; no reliable D call. This CDR3 contains 12 residues. Deletions cut 6 bases from V and 8 bases from J, with 11 bases between. The germline gives CDR1 MDHEN, CDR2 SYDVKM. CDR3 sequence: CASRVSSDEQFF. DNA for the CDR3: TGTGCCAGCAGGGTAAGTTCGGATGAGCAGTTCTTC.

The chain carries TRBV7-3 and TRBJ1-6, with 7 bases lining up with TRBD1. The CDR3 length is 15 residues. CDR1 SGHTA and CDR2 FQGTGA come from the germline V gene. V lost 5 bases, J lost 4 bases, and 5 bases stayed unmatched. CDR3 nucleotides: TGTGCCAGCAGCCTAGCGACAGGGTATAATTCACCCCTCCACTTT. Its protein is CASSLATGYNSPLHF. The variable domain in full, completed from reference TRBV7-3 and TRBJ1-6, reads GAGVSQTPSNKVTEKGKYVELRCDPISGHTALYWYRQSLGQGPEFLIYFQGTGAADDSGLPNDRFFAVRPEGSVSTLKIQRTERGDSAVYLCASSLATGYNSPLHFGNGTRLTVT.

The chain couples TRBV27 to TRBJ2-1; TRBD2 matches at 7 bases. The CDR3 covers 17 residues. The ends lost 5 bases at V and 4 bases at J; junction bases unmatched: 14. Germline CDR1 and CDR2: MNHEY and SMNVEV (reference sequence). The CDR3 DNA follows: TGTGCCAGCAGTAAAACAATAGCGGGTTTTGATTACAATGAGCAGTTCTTC. It translates to CASSKTIAGFDYNEQFF.

The chain links TRBV6-2 or TRBV6-3 to TRBJ1-2, with 9 bases identical to TRBD1. CDR3 size: 12 residues. CDR1 is MNHEY, CDR2 SVGEGT, per germline. V was clipped by 1 base and J by 14 bases; unmatched bases: 5. CDR3 region: CASSYYSDRGTF. CDR3 bases: TGTGCCAGCAGTTACTATTCCGACAGGGGGACCTTC.

V usage is TRBV2 and J usage is TRBJ1-2, with a possible D match to TRBD1 (5 bases). V shed 2 bases and J shed 4 bases, with 8 bases lying between them. Germline V gene data show CDR1 as SNHLY and CDR2 as FYNNEI. This CDR3 is built from 13 residues. The CDR3 spells CASSERQGYGYTF. CDR3 nucleotide sequence: TGTGCCAGCAGTGAACGGCAGGGCTATGGCTACACCTTC.

CDR3 coding DNA: TGTGCCAGCAGCATCGATGGGACTAGCGGGAGAGGCAATGAGCAGTTCTTC. Encoded protein: CASSIDGTSGRGNEQFF. The V call is TRBV7-2, the J call TRBJ2-1; 14 bases match TRBD2. The CDR3 length is 17 residues. The germline V gene has CDR1 SGHTA and CDR2 FQGNSA. V lost 5 bases to trimming and J lost 6 bases; unmatched junction nucleotides: 9.

The chain recombines TRBV9 with TRBJ2-1; 12 bases agree with TRBD2. J was trimmed by 8 bases and V by 0 bases; bases with no gene match: 3. The CDR3 is 15 amino acids. Germline loops: CDR1 SGDLS, CDR2 YYNGEE. The CDR3 sequence is CASSVGTSGIYEQFF. The CDR3 nucleotides are TGTGCCAGCAGCGTAGGGACTAGCGGGATCTATGAGCAGTTCTTC.

The CDR3 region has the DNA TGTGCCAGCCCCAAAACACCGAATTCACCCCTCCACTTT. It translates to CASPKTPNSPLHF. The chain links TRBV21-1 to TRBJ1-6; TRBD1, the D gene given by the table, was not confirmed from the DNA. TRBV21-1 is an annotated pseudogene. The CDR3 runs to 13 residues.

The gene calls are TRBV3-1 (or the pseudogene TRBV3-2) and TRBJ2-1, with D maybe TRBD1 (5 bases). The CDR3 sequence is 15 residues long. Germline loops: CDR1 LGHDT, CDR2 YNNKEL (reference sequence). V was shortened by 3 bases and J by 8 bases, with 17 bases between the two germline ends. In DNA form, the CDR3 reads TGTGCCAGCAGCCAGATGACCAGGGTAGGTGATGAGCAGTTCTTC. This gives the protein CASSQMTRVGDEQFF.

The genes are TRBV7-3 and TRBJ2-7; possible D gene TRBD2, 6 bases. V lost 6 bases to trimming and J lost 6 bases, with 21 bases between them. The CDR3 totals 15 residues. Germline loops: CDR1 SGHTA, CDR2 FQGTGA. The CDR3 protein is CASSRRGGGAGEQYF. The CDR3 DNA sequence: TGTGCCAGCAGTCGGCGGGGAGGAGGGGCGGGCGAGCAGTACTTC.

The rearrangement uses TRBV15 and TRBJ2-5; 16 bases match TRBD2. The CDR3 consists of 17 residues. V shed 1 base, J shed 7 bases, and the junction held 6 bases outside the gene matches. Germline V CDR1 and CDR2: LNHNV, YYDKDF (reference sequence). The CDR3 nucleotides read TGTGCCACCAGCAGAGGCTCGGGACTAGCGGGAGGGCTGACCCAGTACTTC. This sequence encodes CATSRGSGLAGGLTQYF.

The CDR3 nucleotides read TGTGCCAGCAGCCAGGGACAGGGGGCGAATGCCGGGGAGCTGTTTTTT. Its protein is CASSQGQGANAGELFF. The rearrangement joins TRBV3-1 (or the pseudogene TRBV3-2) to TRBJ2-2; TRBD1 matches at 12 bases. Germline V gene lookup returns CDR1 LGHDT and CDR2 YNNKEL (reference sequence). This CDR3 has 16 residues. Trimming removed 3 bases from V and 6 bases from J; junction bases left unmatched: 5.

The chain joins TRBV7-2 to TRBJ2-2; 7 nucleotides agree with TRBD2. V dropped 4 bases and J dropped 7; count of bases not matched to a gene: 12. The CDR3 has 16 residues. Germline V gene data show CDR1 as SGHTA and CDR2 as FQGNSA. As DNA, the CDR3 is TGTGCCAGCAGCTCACTAGTTGGGGGAGGGAGCGGGGAGCTGTTTTTT. Translation gives CASSSLVGGGSGELFF.

The chain is built from TRBV6-4 and TRBJ2-1; 8 nucleotides line up with TRBD1. The CDR3 sequence is 15 residues long. CDR1 is MRHNA and CDR2 is SNTAGT in the germline V gene. Trimming cost V 0 bases and J 8 bases; bases outside gene matches: 6. CDR3 sequence: CASSDSIRGHDEQFF. DNA for the CDR3: TGTGCCAGCAGTGACTCCATCAGGGGGCACGATGAGCAGTTCTTC.

This sequence joins TRBV7-3 and TRBJ1-2; D might be TRBD1 (5 bases). V lost 5 bases to trimming and J lost 2 bases, with 12 bases between them. Germline V gene data show CDR1 as SGHTA and CDR2 as FQGTGA. This CDR3 contains 14 residues. Here the CDR3 DNA reads TGTGCCAGCAGCCCATCACAGGCGAACTATGGCTACACCTTC. Translation gives CASSPSQANYGYTF.

The chain links TRBV5-6 to TRBJ1-2; D not resolved. The CDR3 is 15 residues long. Per the germline V gene, CDR1 is SGHDT and CDR2 is YYEEEE. V was shortened by 4 bases and J by 3 bases, with 16 bases between the two germline ends. In DNA form, the CDR3 reads TGTGCCAGCAGCCCCATAAGGGAGCCCTACTATGGCTACACCTTC. Encoded protein: CASSPIREPYYGYTF.

This clone was seen once. This chain connects TRBV18 to TRBJ2-2, with D tentatively TRBD1 (6 bases). Trimming pared 0 bases from V and 3 bases from J, leaving 8 bases between. The germline gives CDR1 KGHSH, CDR2 LQKENI. The CDR3 spans 15 residues. CDR3 DNA: TGTGCCAGCTCACCACCGAACAGGGACACCGGGGAGCTGTTTTTT. Translating gives CASSPPNRDTGELFF.

The chain combines TRBV7-9 with TRBJ2-1, with 8 nucleotides matching TRBD1. V lost 8 bases, J lost 3 bases, and 6 bases stayed unmatched. The CDR3 covers 14 residues. Germline CDR1 reads SEHNR; CDR2 reads FQNEAQ (reference sequence). The CDR3 loop is CASRGQGGYNEQFF. The CDR3 DNA follows: TGTGCCAGCCGAGGACAGGGAGGCTACAATGAGCAGTTCTTC. Based on the CDR3 plus reference TRBV7-9 and TRBJ2-1, the full variable domain is DTGVSQNPRHKITKRGQNVTFRCDPISEHNRLYWYRQTLGQGPEFLTYFQNEAQLEKSRLLSDRFSAERPKGSFSTLEIQRTEQGDSAMYLCASRGQGGYNEQFFGPGTRLTVL.

The chain employs TRBV4-3 and TRBJ1-4; 8 bases are a match to TRBD1. This CDR3 region has 18 residues. Germline CDR1 reads LGHNA; CDR2 reads YSLEER. Trimming cost V 0 bases and J 2 bases; bases outside gene matches: 8. The CDR3 DNA is TGCGCCAGCAGCCAAGATCCAGGGGGCGCTTTGACTAATGAAAAACTGTTTTTT. It codes for CASSQDPGGALTNEKLFF.